Described below is a single T cell receptor beta chain sequence and its context. Its antigen is not identified. J gave up 5 bases and V 4 bases, and 15 bases lay outside the gene matches. Germline values: CDR1 KGHDR, CDR2 SFDVKD. CDR3 length: 18 residues. This sample is drawn from a study of blood T cells in healthy people across ages. Alongside a J-beta primer mix, a sample-barcoded 5' primer served in a second PCR lasting 7 to 11 cycles. A tag from a template-switch adaptor with 12 random nucleotides marked each cDNA molecule. From the 5' RACE reads, TCRdb called clonotypes with MiXCR, one entry per CDR3 protein. The sample comprises about 1.8 million distinct CDR3 sequences, roughly 49% of which are singletons, and over 2% rests with the top ten. Notes on the study in general: The recorded TCR beta diversity per million T cells decreased in a roughly linear manner with age.

Healthy individuals of Caucasian origin from Russia, aged roughly 6 to 100, served as donors. No fewer than 6 million PBMCs went into each sample. The specimen was blood. The chain uses TRBV24-1 and TRBJ2-5, with 10 bases identical to TRBD2. The sequence came from a woman in her thirties or forties in good health. The CDR3 DNA reads TGTGCCACCAGTGACCCCCTGGGAGCTAGCGGGGGTTTGGAGACCCAGTACTTC. Its protein is CATSDPLGASGGLETQYF.